This T cell receptor beta chain emerged from a study of T cells in Graves' hyperthyroidism and ophthalmopathy. In the study overall: Peripheral blood collection took place at initial diagnosis, before any treatment.

This clonotype was recorded a few times. Using RNA transcripts as the source, TCR beta CDR3 regions were amplified. The study used the HTBI primer set for a first-round RT-PCR of the TCR CDR3. In TCRdb, the multiplex PCR reads were re-called with MiXCR into one record per CDR3 protein. Seen here are approximately 370,000 distinct CDR3 sequences, more than 13% observed once, and the top ten hold approximately 32%. V lost 4 bases and J lost 7, with 17 bases in between. This CDR3 is 14 amino acids long. The germline gives CDR1 SGHRS, CDR2 YFSETQ. Each patient was aged 18 to 65 and had newly diagnosed hyperthyroidism of under 2 months' duration.

The sequence was collected from a woman aged 25-40 years with Graves' hyperthyroidism. The chain has TRBV5-1 and TRBJ2-5; either TRBD1 or TRBD2 may fit D (5 bases each). Sample: blood. Here the CDR3 DNA reads TGCGCCAGCAGCCTAGGACACGGGATGGGGACCCAGTACTTC. Protein: CASSLGHGMGTQYF.